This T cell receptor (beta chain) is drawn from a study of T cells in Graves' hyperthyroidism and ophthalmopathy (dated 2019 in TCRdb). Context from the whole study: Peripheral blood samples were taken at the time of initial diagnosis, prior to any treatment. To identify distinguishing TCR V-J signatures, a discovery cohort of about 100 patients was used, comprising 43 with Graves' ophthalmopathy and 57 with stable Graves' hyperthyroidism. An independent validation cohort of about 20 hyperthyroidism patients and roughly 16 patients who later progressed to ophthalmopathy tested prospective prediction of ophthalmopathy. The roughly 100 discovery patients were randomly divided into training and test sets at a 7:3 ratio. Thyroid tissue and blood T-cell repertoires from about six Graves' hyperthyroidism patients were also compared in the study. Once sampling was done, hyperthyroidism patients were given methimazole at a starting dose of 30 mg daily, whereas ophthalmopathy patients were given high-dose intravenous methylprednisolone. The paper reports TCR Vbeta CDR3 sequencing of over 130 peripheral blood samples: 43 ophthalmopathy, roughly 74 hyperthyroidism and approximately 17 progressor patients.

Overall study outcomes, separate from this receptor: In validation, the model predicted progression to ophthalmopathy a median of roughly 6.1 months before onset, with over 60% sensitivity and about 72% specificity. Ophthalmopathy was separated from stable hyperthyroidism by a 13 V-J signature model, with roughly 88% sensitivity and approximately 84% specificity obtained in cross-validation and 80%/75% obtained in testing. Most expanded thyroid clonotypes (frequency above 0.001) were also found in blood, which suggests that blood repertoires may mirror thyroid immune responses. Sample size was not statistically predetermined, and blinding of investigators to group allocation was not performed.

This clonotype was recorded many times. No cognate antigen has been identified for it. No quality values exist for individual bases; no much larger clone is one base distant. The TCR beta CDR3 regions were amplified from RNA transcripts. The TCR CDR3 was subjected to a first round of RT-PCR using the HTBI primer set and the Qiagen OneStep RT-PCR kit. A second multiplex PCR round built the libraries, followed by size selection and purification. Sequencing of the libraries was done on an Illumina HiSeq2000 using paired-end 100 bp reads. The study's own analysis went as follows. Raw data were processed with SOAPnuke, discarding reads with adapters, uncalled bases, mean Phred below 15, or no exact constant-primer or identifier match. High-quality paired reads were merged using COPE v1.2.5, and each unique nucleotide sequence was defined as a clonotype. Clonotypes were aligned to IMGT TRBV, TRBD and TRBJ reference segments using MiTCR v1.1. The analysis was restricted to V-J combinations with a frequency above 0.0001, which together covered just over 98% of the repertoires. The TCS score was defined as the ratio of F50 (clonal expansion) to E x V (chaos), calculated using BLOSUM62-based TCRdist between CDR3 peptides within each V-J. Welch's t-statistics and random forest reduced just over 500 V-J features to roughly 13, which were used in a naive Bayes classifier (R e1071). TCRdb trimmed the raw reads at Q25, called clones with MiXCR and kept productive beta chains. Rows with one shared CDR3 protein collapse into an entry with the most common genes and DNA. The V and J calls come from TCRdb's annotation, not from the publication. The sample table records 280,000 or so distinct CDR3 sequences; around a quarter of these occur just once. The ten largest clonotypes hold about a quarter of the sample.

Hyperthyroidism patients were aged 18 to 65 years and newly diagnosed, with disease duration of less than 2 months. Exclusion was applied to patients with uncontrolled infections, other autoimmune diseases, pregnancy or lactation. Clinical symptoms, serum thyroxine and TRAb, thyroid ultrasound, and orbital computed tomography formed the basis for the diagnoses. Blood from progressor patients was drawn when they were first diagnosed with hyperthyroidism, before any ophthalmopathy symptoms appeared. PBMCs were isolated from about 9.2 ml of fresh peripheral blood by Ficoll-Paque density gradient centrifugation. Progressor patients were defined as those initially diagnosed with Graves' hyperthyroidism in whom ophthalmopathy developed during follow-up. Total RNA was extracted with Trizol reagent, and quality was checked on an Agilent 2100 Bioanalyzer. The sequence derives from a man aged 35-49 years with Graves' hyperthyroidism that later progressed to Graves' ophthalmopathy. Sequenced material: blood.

The nucleotide sequence reads as follows: TGTGCCAGCTCAAGAGCCGGGGAGCTGTTTTTT. This codes for CASSRAGELFF. The chain is encoded by TRBV18 joined to TRBJ2-2, with no D gene named confidently. V is clipped by 5 bases and J by 6 bases, and the sequence between their germline boundaries is 4 bases long. In the germline V gene, CDR1 corresponds to KGHSH and CDR2 to LQKENI. The CDR3 has 11 amino acids, counting the end cysteine and phenylalanine. CDR3 DNA only is kept here, 33 bases in frame from base 1.